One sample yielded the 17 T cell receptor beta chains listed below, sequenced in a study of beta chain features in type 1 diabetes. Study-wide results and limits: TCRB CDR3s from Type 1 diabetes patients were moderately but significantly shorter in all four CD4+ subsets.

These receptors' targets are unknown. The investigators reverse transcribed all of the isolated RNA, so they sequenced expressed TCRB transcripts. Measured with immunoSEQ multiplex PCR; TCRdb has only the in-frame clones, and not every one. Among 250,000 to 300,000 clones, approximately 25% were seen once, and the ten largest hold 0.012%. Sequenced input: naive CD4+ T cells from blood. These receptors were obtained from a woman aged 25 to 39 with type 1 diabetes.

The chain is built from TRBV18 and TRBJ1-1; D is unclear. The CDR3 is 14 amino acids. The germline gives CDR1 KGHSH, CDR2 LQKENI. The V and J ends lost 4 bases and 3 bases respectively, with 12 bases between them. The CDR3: CASSRSTADTEAFF. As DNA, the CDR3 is TGTGCCAGCTCACGGAGCACGGCTGACACTGAAGCTTTCTTT.

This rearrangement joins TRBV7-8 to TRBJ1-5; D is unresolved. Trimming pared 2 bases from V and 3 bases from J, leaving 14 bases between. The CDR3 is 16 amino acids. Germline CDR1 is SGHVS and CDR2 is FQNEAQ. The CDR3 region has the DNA TGTGCCAGCAGCTTACAAGGACGGGGTATCAATCAGCCCCAGCATTTT. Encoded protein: CASSLQGRGINQPQHF.

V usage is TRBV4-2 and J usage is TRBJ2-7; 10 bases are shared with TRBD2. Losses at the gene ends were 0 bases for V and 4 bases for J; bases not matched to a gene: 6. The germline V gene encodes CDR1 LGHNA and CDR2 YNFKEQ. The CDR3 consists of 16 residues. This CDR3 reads CASSQEGSGRGYEQYF. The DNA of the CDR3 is TGTGCCAGCAGCCAAGAAGGGAGCGGGAGGGGATACGAGCAGTACTTC.

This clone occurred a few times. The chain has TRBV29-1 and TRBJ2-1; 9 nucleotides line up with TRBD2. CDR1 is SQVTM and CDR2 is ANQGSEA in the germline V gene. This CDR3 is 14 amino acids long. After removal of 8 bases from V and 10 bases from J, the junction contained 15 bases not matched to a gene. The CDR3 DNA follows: TGCAGCCCAAAAGCGGGAGGCCCTTTAGGGGAGCAGTTCTTC. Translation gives CSPKAGGPLGEQFF.

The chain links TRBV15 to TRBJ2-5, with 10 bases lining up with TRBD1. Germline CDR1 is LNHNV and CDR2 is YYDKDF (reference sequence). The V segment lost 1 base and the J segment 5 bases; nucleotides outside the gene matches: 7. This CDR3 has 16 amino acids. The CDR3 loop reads CATSRGMDRGTETQYF. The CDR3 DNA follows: TGTGCCACCAGCAGAGGGATGGACAGGGGGACGGAGACCCAGTACTTC.

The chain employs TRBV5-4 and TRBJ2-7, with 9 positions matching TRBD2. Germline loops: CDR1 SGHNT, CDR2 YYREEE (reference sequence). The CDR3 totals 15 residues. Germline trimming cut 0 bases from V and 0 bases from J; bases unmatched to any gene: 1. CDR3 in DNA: TGTGCCAGCAGCTTGGATAGCGGGAGCTCCTACGAGCAGTACTTC. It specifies CASSLDSGSSYEQYF.

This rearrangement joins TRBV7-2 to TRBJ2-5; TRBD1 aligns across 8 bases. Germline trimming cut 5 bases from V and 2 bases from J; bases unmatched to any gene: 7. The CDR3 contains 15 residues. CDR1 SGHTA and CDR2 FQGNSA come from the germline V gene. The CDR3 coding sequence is TGTGCCAGCAGCCCGGGACAGGTTAATCAAGAGACCCAGTACTTC. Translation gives CASSPGQVNQETQYF. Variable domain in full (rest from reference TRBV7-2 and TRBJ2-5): GAGVSQSPSNKVTEKGKDVELRCDPISGHTALYWYRQSLGQGLEFLIYFQGNSAPDKSGLPSDRFSAERTGGSVSTLTIQRTQQEDSAVYLCASSPGQVNQETQYFGPGTRLLVL.

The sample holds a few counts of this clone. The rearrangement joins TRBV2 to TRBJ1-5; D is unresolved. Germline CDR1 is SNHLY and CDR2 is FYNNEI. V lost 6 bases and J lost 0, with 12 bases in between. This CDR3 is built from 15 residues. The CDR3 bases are TGTGCCAGCAGGCACCGGACTGATAGCAATCAGCCCCAGCATTTT. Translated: CASRHRTDSNQPQHF.

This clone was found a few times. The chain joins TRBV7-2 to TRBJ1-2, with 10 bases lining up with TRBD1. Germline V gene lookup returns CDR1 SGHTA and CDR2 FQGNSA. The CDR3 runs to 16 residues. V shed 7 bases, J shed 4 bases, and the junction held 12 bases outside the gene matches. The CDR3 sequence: CASTQSRTGGRYGYTF. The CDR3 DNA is TGTGCCAGCACCCAATCCCGGACAGGGGGACGCTATGGCTACACCTTC.

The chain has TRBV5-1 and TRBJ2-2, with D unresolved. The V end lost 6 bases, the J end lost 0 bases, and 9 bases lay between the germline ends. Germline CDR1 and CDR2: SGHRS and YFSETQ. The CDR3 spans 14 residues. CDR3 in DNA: TGCGCCAGCACGGCGGAATCGAACACCGGGGAGCTGTTTTTT. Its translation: CASTAESNTGELFF.

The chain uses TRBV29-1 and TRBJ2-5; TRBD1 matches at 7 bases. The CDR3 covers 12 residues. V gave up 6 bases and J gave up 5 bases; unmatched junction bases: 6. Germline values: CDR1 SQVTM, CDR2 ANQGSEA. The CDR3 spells CSVTTGAETQYF. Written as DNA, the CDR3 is TGCAGCGTAACCACAGGGGCCGAGACCCAGTACTTC.

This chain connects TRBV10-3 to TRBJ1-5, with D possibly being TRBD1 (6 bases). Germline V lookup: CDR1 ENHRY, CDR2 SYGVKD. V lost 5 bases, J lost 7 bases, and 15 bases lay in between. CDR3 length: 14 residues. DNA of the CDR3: TGTGCCATCAGTAACACACAGGGAGACCAGCCCCAGCATTTT. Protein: CAISNTQGDQPQHF.

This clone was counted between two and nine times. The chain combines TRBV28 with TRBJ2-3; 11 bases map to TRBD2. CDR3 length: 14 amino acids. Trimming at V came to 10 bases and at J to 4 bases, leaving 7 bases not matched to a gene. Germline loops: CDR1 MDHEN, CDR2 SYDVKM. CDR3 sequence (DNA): TGTGCCACCCAAACTAGCGGGAGACCAGATACGCAGTATTTT. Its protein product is CATQTSGRPDTQYF.

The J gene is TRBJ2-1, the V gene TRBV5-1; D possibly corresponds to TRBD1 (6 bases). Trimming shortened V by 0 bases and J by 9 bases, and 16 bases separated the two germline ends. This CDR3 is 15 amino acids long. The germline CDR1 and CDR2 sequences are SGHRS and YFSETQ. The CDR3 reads CASSLGSGVIGEQFF. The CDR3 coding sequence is TGCGCCAGCAGCTTGGGGTCAGGGGTAATCGGTGAGCAGTTCTTC.

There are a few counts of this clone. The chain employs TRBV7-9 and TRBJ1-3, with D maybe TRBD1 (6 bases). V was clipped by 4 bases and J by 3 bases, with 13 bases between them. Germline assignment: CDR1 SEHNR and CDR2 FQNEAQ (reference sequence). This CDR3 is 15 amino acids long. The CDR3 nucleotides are TGTGCCAGCAGCTCCGGACAGACAGATGGAAACACCATATATTTT. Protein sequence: CASSSGQTDGNTIYF.

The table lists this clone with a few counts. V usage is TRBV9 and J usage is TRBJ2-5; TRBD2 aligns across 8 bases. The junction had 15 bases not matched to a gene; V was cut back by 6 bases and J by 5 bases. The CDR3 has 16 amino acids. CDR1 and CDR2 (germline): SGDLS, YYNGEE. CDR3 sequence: CASTRGLALGGETQYF. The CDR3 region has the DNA TGTGCCAGCACCCGAGGACTAGCCCTAGGGGGGGAGACCCAGTACTTC.

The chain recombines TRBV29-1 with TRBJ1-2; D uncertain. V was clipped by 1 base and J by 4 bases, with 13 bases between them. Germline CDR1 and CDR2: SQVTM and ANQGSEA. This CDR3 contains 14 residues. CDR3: CSVEVIEWSYGYTF. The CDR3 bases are TGCAGCGTTGAAGTGATCGAGTGGAGCTATGGCTACACCTTC.